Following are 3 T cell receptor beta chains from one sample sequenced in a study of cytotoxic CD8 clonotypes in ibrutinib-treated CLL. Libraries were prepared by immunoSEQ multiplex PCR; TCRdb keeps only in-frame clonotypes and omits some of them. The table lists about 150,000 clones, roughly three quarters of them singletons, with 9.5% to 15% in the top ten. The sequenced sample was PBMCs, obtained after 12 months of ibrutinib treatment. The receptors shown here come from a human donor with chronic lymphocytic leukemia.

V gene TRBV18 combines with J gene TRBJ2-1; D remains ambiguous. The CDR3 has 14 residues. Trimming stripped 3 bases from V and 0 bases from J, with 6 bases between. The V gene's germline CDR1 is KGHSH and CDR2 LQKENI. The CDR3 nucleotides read TGTGCCAGCTCACCGGCCAGCTCCTACAATGAGCAGTTCTTC. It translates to CASSPASSYNEQFF.

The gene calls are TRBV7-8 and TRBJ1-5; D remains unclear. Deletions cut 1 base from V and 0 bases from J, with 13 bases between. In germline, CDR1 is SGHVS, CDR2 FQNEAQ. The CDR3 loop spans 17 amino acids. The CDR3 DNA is TGTGCCAGCAGCTTAGGGGTGAGGGCAGGTAGCAATCAGCCCCAGCATTTT. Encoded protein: CASSLGVRAGSNQPQHF.

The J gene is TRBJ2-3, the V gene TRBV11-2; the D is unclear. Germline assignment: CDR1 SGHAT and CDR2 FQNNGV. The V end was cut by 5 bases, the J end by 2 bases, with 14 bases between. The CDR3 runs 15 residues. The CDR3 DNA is TGTGCCAGCAGCACGAAAAGGATTCTCACAGATACGCAGTATTTT. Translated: CASSTKRILTDTQYF.